These 5 T cell receptor beta chains share one sample of origin, sequenced in a study of blood T cell repertoires in COVID-19. Sequenced by immunoSEQ multiplex PCR; TCRdb stores in-frame clones only, minus some. This sample has about 230,000 clones, with 88% found just once. Sequencing was carried out using peripheral blood. All receptors derive from a woman between 55 and 75 years old with acute or convalescent COVID-19.

The V and J genes are TRBV5-1 and TRBJ2-1; TRBD2 matches 8 bases. Germline V gene data show CDR1 as SGHRS and CDR2 as YFSETQ. Trimming at V came to 4 bases and at J to 0 bases, leaving 12 bases not matched to a gene. CDR3 length: 18 residues. The CDR3 DNA sequence: TGCGCCAGCAGCACAGGACTTGGGACTAGGAGCTCCTACAATGAGCAGTTCTTC. Amino acid sequence: CASSTGLGTRSSYNEQFF.

This rearrangement joins TRBV3-1 (or the pseudogene TRBV3-2) to TRBJ1-1, with D possibly being TRBD1 (6 bases). Trimming stripped 6 bases from V and 2 bases from J, with 19 bases between. This CDR3 contains 16 residues. Germline V lookup: CDR1 LGHDT, CDR2 YNNKEL (reference sequence). DNA for the CDR3: TGTGCCAGCAGTCTGGTTTTAGGGACAAGTAACACTGAAGCTTTCTTT. This gives the protein CASSLVLGTSNTEAFF.

The chain carries TRBV20-1 and TRBJ2-4; the D is unclear. The CDR3 is made up of 11 amino acids. CDR1 is DFQATT and CDR2 is SNEGSKA in the germline V gene (reference sequence). V was shortened by 3 bases and J by 7 bases, with 7 bases between the two germline ends. The CDR3 is CSASQNNIQYF. CDR3 DNA sequence: TGCAGTGCTAGTCAGAATAACATTCAGTACTTC.

The V call is TRBV5-1, the J call TRBJ2-3; tentative D call: TRBD2 (5 bases). Trimming stripped 5 bases from V and 1 base from J, with 17 bases between. CDR1 SGHRS and CDR2 YFSETQ come from the germline V gene. The CDR3 extends over 16 amino acids. In DNA form, the CDR3 reads TGCGCCAGCAGTCGAGCGGAATCCATGGGCACAGATACGCAGTATTTT. Its translation: CASSRAESMGTDTQYF. Filled out from reference TRBV5-1 and TRBJ2-3, the complete variable domain reads KAGVTQTPRYLIKTRGQQVTLSCSPISGHRSVSWYQQTPGQGLQFLFEYFSETQRNKGNFPGRFSGRQFSNSRSEMNVSTLELGDSALYLCASSRAESMGTDTQYFGPGTRLTVL.

This clone was observed a few times. This sequence joins TRBV10-1 and TRBJ2-5; 9 positions agree with TRBD1. This CDR3 region has 15 residues. Germline V gene sequence: CDR1 WNHNN, CDR2 SYGVQD (reference sequence). With 0 bases clipped from V and 3 bases from J, the junction kept 2 bases outside the gene matches. The CDR3 DNA sequence: TGCGCCAGCAGTGAGTCGGGACAGGGCAAAGAGACCCAGTACTTC. Translation gives CASSESGQGKETQYF.